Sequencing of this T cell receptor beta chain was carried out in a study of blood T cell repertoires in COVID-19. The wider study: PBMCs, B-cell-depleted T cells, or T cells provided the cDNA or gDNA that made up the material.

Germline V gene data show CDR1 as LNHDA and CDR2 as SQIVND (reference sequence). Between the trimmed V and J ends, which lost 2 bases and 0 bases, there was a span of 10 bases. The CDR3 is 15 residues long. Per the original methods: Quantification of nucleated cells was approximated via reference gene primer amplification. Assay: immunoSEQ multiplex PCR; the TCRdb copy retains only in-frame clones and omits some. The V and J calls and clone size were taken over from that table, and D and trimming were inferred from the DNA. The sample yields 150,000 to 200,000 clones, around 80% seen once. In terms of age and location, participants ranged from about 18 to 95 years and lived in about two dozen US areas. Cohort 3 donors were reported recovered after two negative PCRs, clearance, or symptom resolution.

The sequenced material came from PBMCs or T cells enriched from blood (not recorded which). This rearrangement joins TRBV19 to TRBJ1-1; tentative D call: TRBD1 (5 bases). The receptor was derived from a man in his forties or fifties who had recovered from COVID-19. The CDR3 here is CASSIYGHLNTEAFF. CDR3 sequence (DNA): TGTGCCAGTAGTATATACGGACATTTGAACACTGAAGCTTTCTTT.